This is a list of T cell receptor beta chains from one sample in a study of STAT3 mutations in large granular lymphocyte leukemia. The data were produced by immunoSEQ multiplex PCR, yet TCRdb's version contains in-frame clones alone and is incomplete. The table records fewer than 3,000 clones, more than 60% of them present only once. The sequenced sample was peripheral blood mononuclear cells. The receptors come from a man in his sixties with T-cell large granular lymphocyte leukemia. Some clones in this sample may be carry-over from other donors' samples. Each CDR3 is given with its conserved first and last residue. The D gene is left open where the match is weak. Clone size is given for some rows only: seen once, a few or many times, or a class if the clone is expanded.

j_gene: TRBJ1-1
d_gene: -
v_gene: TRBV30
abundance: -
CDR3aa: CAWWGRPYGAFF
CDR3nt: TGTGCCTGGTGGGGCAGACCTTATGGGGCTTTCTTT

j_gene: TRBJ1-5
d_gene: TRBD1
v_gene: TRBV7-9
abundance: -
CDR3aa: CASSETGIQPQHF
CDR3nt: TGTGCCAGCAGCGAGACAGGGATTCAGCCCCAGCATTTT

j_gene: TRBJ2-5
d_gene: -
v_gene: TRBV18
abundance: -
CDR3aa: CASSWDGQETQYF
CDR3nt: TGTGCCAGCTCATGGGACGGCCAAGAGACCCAGTACTTC

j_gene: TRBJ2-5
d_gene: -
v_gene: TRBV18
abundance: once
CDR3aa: CASSPRGAQETQYF
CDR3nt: TGTGCCAGCTCACCACGGGGGGCCCAAGAGACCCAGTACTTC

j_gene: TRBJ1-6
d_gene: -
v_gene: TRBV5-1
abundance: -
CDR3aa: CASSLSRNNSPLHF
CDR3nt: TGCGCCAGCAGCTTGTCCAGGAATAATTCACCCCTCCACTTT

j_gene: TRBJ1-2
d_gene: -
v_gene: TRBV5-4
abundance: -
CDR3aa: CASSSIDNYGYTF
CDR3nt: TGTGCCAGCAGCTCGATCGATAACTATGGCTACACCTTC

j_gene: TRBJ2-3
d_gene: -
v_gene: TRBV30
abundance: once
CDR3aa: CAWSVGGHTDTQYF
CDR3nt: TGTGCCTGGAGTGTTGGGGGGCACACAGATACGCAGTATTTT

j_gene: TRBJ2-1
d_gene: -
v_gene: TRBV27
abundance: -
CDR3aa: CASSLFLAVAGEQFF
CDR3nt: TGTGCCAGCAGCCTTTTTCTGGCGGTGGCCGGTGAGCAGTTCTTC

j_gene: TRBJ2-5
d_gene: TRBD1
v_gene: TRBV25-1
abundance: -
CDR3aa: CASNPGQGQETQYF
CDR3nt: TGTGCCAGCAATCCGGGACAGGGTCAGGAGACCCAGTACTTC

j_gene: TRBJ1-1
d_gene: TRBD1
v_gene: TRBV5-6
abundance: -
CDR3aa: CASSLEGQGWTEAFF
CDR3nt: TGTGCCAGCAGCTTGGAGGGACAGGGATGGACTGAAGCTTTCTTT

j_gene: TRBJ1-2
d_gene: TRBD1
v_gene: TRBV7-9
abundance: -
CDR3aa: CASSSRTGTVKDGYTF
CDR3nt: TGTGCCAGCAGCTCCCGGACAGGGACGGTAAAGGATGGCTACACCTTC

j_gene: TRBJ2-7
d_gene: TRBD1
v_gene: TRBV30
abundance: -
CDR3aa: CAWSRQGSEQYF
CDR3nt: TGTGCCTGGAGTCGACAGGGATCCGAGCAGTACTTC

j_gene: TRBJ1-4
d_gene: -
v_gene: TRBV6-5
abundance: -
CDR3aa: CASSRGPSGFEKLFF
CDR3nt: TGTGCCAGCAGCCGGGGACCCTCCGGGTTTGAAAAACTGTTTTTT

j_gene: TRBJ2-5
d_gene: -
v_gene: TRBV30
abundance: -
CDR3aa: CAWSDRQTQYF
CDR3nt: TGTGCCTGGAGCGACAGGCAGACCCAGTACTTC

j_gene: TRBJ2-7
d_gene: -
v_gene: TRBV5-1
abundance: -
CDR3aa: CASSGGGIEQYF
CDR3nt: TGCGCCAGCTCCGGAGGGGGTATCGAGCAGTACTTC

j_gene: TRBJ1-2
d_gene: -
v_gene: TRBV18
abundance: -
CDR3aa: CASSPPTGGYTF
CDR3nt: TGTGCCAGCTCACCGCCTACCGGGGGCTACACCTTC

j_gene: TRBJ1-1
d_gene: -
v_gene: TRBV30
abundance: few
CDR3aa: CAWGRSEAFF
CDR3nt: TGTGCCTGGGGGAGGAGTGAAGCTTTCTTT

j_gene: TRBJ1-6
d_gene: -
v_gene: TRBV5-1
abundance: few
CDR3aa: CATRPGVVDSPLHF
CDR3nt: TGCGCCACCAGACCCGGGGTCGTCGATTCACCCCTCCACTTT

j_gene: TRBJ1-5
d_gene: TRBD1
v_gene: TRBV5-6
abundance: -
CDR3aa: CASSSGIGGSQPQHF
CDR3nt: TGTGCCAGCAGCTCGGGGATAGGGGGCAGTCAGCCCCAGCATTTT

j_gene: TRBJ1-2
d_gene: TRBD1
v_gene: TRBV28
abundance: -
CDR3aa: CASSQNRGLANYGYTF
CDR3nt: TGTGCCAGCAGTCAGAACAGGGGGTTAGCTAACTATGGCTACACCTTC

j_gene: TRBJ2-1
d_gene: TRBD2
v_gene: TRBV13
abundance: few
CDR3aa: CASSLATSGTDEQFF
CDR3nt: TGTGCCAGCAGCTTAGCGACTAGCGGGACGGATGAGCAGTTCTTC

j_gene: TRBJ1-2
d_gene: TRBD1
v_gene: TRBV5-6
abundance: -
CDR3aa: CASSLQGASGYTF
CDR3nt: TGTGCCAGCAGCCTACAGGGGGCGTCCGGCTACACCTTC

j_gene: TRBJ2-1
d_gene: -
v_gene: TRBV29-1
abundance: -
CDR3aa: CSVEGLQTNEQFF
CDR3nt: TGCAGCGTTGAAGGGCTGCAGACCAATGAGCAGTTCTTC

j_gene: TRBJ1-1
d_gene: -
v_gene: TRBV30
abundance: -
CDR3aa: CAWSSTPMNTEAFF
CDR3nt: TGTGCCTGGAGTTCAACACCCATGAACACTGAAGCTTTCTTT

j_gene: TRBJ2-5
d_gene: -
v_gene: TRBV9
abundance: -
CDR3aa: CASSTSGGAQAETQYF
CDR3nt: TGTGCCAGCAGCACCTCTGGGGGGGCTCAGGCGGAGACCCAGTACTTC

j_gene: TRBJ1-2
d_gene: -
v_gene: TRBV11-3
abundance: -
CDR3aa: CASSLDRFGYTF
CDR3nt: TGTGCCAGCAGCTTAGATCGCTTTGGCTACACCTTC

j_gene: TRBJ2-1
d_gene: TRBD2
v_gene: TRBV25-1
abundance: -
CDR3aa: CASSISGGNNEQFF
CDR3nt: TGTGCCAGCAGTATTAGCGGGGGAAACAATGAGCAGTTCTTC

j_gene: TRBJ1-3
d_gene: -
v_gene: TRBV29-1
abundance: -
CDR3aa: CSVVWERAGNTIYF
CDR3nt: TGCAGCGTTGTTTGGGAGAGGGCCGGAAACACCATATATTTT

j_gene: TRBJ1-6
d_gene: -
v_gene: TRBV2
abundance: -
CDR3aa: CASSGGGDYSPLHF
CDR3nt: TGTGCCAGCAGTGGTGGCGGGGACTATTCACCCCTCCACTTT

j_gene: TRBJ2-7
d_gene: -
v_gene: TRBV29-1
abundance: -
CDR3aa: CSVAQIDEQYF
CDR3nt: TGCAGCGTTGCCCAGATCGACGAGCAGTACTTC

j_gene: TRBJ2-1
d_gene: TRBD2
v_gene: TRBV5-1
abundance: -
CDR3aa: CASSLGGGLYNEQFF
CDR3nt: TGCGCCAGCAGCTTGGGCGGGGGGCTCTACAATGAGCAGTTCTTC

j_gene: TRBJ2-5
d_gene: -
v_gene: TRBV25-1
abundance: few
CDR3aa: CASSGQETQYF
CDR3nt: TGTGCCAGCAGTGGACAAGAGACCCAGTACTTC

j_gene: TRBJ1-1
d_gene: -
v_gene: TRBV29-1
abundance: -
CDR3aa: CSVEWVTVSAEAFF
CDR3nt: TGCAGCGTTGAATGGGTCACTGTGAGCGCTGAAGCTTTCTTT

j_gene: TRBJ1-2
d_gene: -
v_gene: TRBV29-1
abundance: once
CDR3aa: CSVEGGGRYGYTF
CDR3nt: TGCAGCGTTGAGGGTGGGGGAAGGTATGGCTACACCTTC

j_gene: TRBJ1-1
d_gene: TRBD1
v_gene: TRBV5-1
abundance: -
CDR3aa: CASSLQGPMNTEAFF
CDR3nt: TGCGCCAGCAGCTTACAGGGGCCGATGAACACTGAAGCTTTCTTT

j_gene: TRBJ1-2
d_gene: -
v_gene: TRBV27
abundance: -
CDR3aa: CASSRRGDYYGYTF
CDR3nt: TGTGCCAGCAGTCGGAGGGGGGACTACTATGGCTACACCTTC

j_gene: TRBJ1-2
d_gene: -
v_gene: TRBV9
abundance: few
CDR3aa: CASSDRAGVDYGYTF
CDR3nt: TGTGCCAGCAGCGACCGGGCAGGGGTTGACTATGGCTACACCTTC

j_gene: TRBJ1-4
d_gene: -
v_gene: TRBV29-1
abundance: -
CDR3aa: CSVGNEKLFF
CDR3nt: TGCAGCGTTGGGAATGAAAAACTGTTTTTT

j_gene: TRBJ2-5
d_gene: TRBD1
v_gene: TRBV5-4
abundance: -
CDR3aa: CASSWTQGVSSRTQYF
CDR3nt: TGTGCCAGCAGCTGGACCCAGGGGGTCTCAAGTCGGACCCAGTACTTC